The clone carrying this TCR beta chain was seen a handful of times. Its antigen is as yet unknown. V gave up 4 bases and J gave up 2 bases; unmatched junction bases: 7. The CDR3 consists of 15 residues. Per germline, CDR1 SGHRS and CDR2 YFSETQ. This entry belongs to a study of cytomegalovirus exposure and HLA in healthy donors. Overall study findings and caveats: The TCR clusters that emerged in the first cohort tended, a later analysis found, to co-occur in the approximately 110 validation repertoires. A few CMV-associated chains were confirmed in vitro to be specific for CMV antigens.

This table comes from immunoSEQ multiplex PCR, and its TCRdb copy is limited to in-frame clones, with some not included. The sample gives approximately 170,000 clones, 85% of which show up once; 16% is in the top ten. The chain couples TRBV5-1 to TRBJ2-3; 7 nucleotides line up with TRBD1. Sequenced: PBMCs. This sequence was found in a man between 18 and 35 years old in good health and CMV-seropositive. The CDR3 coding sequence is TGCGCCAGCAGCCTTCTTGGACAGGTCACAGATACGCAGTATTTT. Translated, it gives CASSLLGQVTDTQYF.